The clone carrying this TCR beta chain was observed at least ten times. What it binds is unknown. The library targeted TCRbeta and was prepared with unique molecular identifiers. TCRdb processed the PCR reads anew with MiXCR; each CDR3 protein has one entry. Here the sample spans a few thousand distinct CDR3 sequences, about a sixth being singletons. This CDR3 is 13 amino acids long. CDR1 is SQVTM and CDR2 is ANQGSEA in the germline V gene. Between the trimmed V and J ends, which lost 6 bases and 2 bases, there was a span of 12 bases. This entry comes from a study of T-cell reconstitution after alpha-beta-depleted transplantation in children. General study results and limits: Counts and diversity of T cells one year after transplant came mostly from newly produced T cells.

The source is a patient aged 2-10 years who had a stem cell transplant for inherited bone marrow failure, so the T cells may come from the graft donor. V is TRBV29-1 and J is TRBJ2-3; no firm D call. The sequencing here drew on PBMCs, mostly from graft donor cells, taken 180 days after TCRalphabeta/CD19-depleted stem cell transplant. The CDR3 DNA is TGCAGCGTAGGGCAGGACCTCACAGATACGCAGTATTTT. It yields the protein CSVGQDLTDTQYF.